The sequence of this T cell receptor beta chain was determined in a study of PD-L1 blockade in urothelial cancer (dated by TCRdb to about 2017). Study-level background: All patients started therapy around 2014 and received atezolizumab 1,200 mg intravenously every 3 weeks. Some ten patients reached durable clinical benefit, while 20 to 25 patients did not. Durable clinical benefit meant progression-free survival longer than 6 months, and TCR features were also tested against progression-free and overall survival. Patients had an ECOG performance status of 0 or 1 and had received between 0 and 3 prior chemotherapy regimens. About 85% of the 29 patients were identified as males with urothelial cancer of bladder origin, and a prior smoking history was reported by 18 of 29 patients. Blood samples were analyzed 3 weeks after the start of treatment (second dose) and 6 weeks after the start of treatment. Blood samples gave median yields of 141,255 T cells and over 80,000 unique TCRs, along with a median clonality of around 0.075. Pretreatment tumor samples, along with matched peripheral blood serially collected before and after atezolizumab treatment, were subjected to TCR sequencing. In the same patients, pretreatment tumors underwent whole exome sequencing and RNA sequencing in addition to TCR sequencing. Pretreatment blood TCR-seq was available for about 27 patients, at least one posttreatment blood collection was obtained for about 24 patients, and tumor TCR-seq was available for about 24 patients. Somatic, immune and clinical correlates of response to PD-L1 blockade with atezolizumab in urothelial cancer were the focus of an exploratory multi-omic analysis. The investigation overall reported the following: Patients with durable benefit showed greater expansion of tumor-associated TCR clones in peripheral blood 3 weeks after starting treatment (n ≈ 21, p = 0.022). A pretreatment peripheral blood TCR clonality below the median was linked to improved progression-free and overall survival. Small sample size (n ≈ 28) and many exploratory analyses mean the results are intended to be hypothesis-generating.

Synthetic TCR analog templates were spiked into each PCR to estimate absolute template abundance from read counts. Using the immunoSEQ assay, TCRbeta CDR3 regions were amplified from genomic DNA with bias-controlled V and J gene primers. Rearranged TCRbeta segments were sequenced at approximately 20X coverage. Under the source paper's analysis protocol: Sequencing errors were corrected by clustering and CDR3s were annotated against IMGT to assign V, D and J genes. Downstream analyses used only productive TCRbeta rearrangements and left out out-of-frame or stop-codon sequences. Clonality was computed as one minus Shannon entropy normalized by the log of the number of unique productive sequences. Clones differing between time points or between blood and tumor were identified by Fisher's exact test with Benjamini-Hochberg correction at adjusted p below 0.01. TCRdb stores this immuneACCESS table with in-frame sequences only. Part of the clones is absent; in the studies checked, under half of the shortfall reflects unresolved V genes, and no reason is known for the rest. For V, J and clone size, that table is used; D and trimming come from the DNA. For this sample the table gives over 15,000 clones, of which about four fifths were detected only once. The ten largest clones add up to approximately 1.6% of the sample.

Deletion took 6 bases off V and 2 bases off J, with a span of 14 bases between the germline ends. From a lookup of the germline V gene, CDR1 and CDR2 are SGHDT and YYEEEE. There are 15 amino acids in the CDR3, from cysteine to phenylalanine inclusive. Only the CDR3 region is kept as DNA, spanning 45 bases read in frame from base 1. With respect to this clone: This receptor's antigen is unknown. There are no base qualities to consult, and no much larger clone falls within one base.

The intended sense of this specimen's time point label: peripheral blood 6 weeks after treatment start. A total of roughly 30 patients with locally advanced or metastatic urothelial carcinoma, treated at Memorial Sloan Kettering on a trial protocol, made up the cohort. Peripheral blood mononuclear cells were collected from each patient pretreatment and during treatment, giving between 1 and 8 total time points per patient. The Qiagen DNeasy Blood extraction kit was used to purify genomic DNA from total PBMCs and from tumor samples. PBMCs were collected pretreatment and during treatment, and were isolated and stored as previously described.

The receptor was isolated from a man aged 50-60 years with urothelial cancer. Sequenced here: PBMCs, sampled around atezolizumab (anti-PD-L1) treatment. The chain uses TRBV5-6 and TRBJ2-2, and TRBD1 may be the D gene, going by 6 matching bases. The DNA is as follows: TGTGCCAGCAAAGAGCAGGGGATTAACACCGGGGAGCTGTTTTTT. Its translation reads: CASKEQGINTGELFF. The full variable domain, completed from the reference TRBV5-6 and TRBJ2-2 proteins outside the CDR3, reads DAGVTQSPTHLIKTRGQQVTLRCSPKSGHDTVSWYQQALGQGPQFIFQYYEEEERQRGNFPDRFSGHQFPNYSSELNVNALLLGDSALYLCASKEQGINTGELFFGEGSRLTVL.